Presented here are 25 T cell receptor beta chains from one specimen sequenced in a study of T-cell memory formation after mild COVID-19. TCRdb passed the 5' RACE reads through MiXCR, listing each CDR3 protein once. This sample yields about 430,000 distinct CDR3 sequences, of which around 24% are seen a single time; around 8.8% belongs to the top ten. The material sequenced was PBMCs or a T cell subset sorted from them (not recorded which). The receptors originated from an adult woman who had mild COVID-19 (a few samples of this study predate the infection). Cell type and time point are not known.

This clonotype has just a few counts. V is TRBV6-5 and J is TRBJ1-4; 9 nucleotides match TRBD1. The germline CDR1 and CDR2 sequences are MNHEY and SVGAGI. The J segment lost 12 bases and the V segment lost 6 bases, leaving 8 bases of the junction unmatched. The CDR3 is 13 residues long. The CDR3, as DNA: TGTGCCAGCAGGCAAAGTGGGACAGGGCAACTGTTTTTT. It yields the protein CASRQSGTGQLFF.

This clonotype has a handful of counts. CDR3 loop: CASSLGIHEQFF. CDR3 sequence (DNA): TGTGCCAGCAGTTTAGGGATACATGAGCAGTTCTTC. The chain is built from TRBV12-3 or TRBV12-4 and TRBJ2-1; D unresolved. This CDR3 has 12 residues. Trimming removed 1 base from V and 8 bases from J, with 6 bases in between.

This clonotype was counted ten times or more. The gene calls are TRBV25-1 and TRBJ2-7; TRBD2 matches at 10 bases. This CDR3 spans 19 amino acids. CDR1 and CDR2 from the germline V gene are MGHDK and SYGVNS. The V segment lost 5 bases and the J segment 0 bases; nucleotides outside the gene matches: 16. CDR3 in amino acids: CASSYEDRRTSGVSYEQYF. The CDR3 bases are TGTGCCAGCAGTTATGAGGACAGGAGAACTAGCGGGGTCTCCTACGAGCAGTACTTC.

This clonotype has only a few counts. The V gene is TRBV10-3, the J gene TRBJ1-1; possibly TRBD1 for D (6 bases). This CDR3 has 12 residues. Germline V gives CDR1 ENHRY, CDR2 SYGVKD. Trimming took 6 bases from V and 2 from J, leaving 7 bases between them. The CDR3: CAIRDSNTEAFF. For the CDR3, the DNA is TGTGCCATCAGGGACAGCAACACTGAAGCTTTCTTT.

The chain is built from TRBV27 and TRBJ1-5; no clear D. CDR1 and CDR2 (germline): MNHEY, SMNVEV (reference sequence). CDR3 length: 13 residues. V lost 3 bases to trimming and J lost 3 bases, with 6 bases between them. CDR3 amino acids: CASSLQFNQPQHF. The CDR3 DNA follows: TGTGCCAGCAGTTTGCAGTTCAATCAGCCCCAGCATTTT.

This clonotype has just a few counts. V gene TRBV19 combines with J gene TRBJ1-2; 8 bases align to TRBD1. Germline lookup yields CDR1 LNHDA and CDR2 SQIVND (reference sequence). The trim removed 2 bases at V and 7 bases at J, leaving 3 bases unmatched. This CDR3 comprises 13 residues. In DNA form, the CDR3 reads TGTGCCAGTAGTATAACCCAGGGGGCTGGCTACACCTTC. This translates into CASSITQGAGYTF. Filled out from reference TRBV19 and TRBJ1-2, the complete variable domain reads DGGITQSPKYLFRKEGQNVTLSCEQNLNHDAMYWYRQDPGQGLRLIYYSQIVNDFQKGDIAEGYSVSREKKESFPLTVTSAQKNPTAFYLCASSITQGAGYTFGSGTRLTVV.

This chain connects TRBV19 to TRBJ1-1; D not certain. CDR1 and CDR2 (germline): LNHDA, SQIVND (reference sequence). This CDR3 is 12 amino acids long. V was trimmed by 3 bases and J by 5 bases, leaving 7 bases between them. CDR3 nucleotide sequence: TGTGCCAGTAGTATCCGGGAGACTGAAGCTTTCTTT. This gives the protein CASSIRETEAFF.

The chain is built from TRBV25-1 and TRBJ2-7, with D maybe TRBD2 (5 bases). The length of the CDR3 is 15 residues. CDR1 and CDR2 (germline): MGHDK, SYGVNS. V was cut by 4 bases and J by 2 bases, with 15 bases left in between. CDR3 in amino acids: CASSVSADGAYEQYF. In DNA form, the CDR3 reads TGTGCCAGCAGTGTTAGCGCGGACGGAGCCTACGAGCAGTACTTC.

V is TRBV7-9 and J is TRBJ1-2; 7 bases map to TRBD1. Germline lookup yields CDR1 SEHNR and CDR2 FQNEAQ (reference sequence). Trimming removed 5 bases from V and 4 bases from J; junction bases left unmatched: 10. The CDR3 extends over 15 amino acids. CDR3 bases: TGTGCCAGCAGCCAGGGACAGAACCCCCTCTATGGCTACACCTTC. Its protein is CASSQGQNPLYGYTF. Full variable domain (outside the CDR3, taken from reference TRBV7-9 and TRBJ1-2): DTGVSQNPRHKITKRGQNVTFRCDPISEHNRLYWYRQTLGQGPEFLTYFQNEAQLEKSRLLSDRFSAERPKGSFSTLEIQRTEQGDSAMYLCASSQGQNPLYGYTFGSGTRLTVV.

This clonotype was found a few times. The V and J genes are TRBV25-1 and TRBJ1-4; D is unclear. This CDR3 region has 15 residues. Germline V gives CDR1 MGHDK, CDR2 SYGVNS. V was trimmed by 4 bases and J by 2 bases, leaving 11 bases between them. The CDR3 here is CASSVGTVTNEKLFF. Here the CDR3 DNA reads TGTGCCAGCAGTGTAGGAACTGTCACTAATGAAAAACTGTTTTTT.

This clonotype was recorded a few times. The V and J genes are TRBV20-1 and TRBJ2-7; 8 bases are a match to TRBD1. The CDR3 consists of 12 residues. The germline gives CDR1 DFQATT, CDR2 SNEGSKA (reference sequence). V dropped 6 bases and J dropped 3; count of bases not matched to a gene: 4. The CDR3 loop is CSADRGGYEQYF. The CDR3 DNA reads TGCAGTGCCGACAGGGGAGGCTACGAGCAGTACTTC.

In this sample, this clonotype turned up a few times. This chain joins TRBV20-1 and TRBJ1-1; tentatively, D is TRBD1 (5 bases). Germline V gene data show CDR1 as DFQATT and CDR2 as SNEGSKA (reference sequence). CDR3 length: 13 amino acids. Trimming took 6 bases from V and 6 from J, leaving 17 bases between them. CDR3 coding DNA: TGCAGTGCACAGGCGGCTCGTCGCCCTGAAGCTTTCTTT. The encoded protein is CSAQAARRPEAFF.

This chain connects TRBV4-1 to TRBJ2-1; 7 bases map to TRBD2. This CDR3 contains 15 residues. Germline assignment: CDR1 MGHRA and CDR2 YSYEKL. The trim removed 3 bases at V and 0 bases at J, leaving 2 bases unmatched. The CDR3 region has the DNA TGCGCCAGCAGCCATGGGGGGGTCTCCTACAATGAGCAGTTCTTC. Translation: CASSHGGVSYNEQFF.

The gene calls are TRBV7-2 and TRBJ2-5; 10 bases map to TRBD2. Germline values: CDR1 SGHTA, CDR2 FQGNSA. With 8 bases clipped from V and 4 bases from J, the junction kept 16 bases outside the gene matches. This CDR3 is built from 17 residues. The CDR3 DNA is TGTGCCAGCTCCGGGGCTAGCGGGAGCAGGGGCGGAGAGACCCAGTACTTC. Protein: CASSGASGSRGGETQYF.

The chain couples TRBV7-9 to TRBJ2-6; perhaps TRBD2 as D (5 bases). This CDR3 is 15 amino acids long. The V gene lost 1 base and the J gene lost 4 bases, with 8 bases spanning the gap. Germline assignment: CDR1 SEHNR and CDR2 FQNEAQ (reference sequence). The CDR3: CASSLGGLGANVLTF. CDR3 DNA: TGTGCCAGCAGCTTAGGAGGGCTCGGGGCCAACGTCCTGACTTTC.

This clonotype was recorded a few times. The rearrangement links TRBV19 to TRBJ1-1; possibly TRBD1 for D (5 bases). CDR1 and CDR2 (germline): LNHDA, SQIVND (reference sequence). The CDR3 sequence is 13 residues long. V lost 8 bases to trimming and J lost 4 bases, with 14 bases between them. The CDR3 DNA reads TGTGCCAGTGGGTCAGGGTCCCCCACTGAAGCTTTCTTT. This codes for CASGSGSPTEAFF.

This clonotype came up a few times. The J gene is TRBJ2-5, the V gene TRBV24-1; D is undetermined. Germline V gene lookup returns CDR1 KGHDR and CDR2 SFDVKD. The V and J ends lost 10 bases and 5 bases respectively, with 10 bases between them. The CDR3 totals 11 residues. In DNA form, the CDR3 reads TGTGCCACGAATCCCATCGAGACCCAGTACTTC. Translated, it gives CATNPIETQYF.

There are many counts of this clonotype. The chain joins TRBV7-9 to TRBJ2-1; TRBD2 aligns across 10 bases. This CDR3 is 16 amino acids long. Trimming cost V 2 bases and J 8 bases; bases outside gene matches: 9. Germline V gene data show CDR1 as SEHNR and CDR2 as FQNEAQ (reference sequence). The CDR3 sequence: CASSLSSSGSEDEQFF. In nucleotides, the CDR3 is TGTGCCAGCAGCTTATCGTCTAGCGGGAGTGAGGATGAGCAGTTCTTC.

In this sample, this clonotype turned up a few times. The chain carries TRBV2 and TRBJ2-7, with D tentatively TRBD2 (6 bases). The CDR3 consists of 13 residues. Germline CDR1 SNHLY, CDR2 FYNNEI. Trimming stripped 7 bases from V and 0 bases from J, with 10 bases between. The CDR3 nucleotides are TGTGCCAGCAATCGGACTACCTCCTACGAGCAGTACTTC. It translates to CASNRTTSYEQYF.

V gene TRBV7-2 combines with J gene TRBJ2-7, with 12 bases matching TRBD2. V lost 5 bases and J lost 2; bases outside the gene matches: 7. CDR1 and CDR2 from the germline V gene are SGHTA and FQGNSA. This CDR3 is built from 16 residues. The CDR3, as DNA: TGTGCCAGCAGCGGACCGGGACTAGCGGGTACCTACGAGCAGTACTTC. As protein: CASSGPGLAGTYEQYF.

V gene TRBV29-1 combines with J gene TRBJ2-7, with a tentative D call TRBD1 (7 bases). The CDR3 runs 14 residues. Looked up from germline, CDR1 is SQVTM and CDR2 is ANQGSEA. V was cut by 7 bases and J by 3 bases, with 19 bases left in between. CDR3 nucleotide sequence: TGCAGCGCCCGAGGCGGGACAGAAAGCTACGAGCAGTACTTC. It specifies CSARGGTESYEQYF.

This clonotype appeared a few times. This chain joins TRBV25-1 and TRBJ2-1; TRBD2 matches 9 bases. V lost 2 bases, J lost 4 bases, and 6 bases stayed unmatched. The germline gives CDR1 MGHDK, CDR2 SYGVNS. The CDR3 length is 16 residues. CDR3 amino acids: CASSEAVAGAYNEQFF. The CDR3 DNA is TGTGCCAGCAGTGAAGCGGTAGCGGGGGCATACAATGAGCAGTTCTTC.

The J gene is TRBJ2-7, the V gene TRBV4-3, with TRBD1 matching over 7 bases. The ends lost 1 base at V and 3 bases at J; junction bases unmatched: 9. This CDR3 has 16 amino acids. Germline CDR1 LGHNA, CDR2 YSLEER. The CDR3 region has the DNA TGCGCCAGCAGCCAAGGGCGGCAGGGGGACCTCTACGAGCAGTACTTC. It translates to CASSQGRQGDLYEQYF.

CDR3 in DNA: TGTGCCAGCAGTGAAACTGGCTCGGGGGGGGCCAGGGAGCAGTTCTTC. Protein product: CASSETGSGGAREQFF. The genes are TRBV25-1 and TRBJ2-1; 8 bases are shared with TRBD2. The CDR3 extends over 16 amino acids. V gave up 2 bases and J gave up 10 bases; unmatched junction bases: 13. Germline CDR1 and CDR2: MGHDK and SYGVNS.

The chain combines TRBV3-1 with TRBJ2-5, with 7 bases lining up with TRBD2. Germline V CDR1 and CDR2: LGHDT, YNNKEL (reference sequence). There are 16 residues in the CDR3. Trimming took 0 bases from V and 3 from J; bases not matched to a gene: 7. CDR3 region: CASSQDERGVEETQYF. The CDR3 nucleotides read TGTGCCAGCAGCCAAGATGAACGGGGGGTTGAAGAGACCCAGTACTTC.